Each of the 18 T cell receptor beta chains below was sequenced from the same sample in a study of cytomegalovirus exposure and HLA in healthy donors (dated by TCRdb to about 2017). Libraries were constructed by the immunoSEQ multiplex PCR assay. The multiplex PCR relied on a mix of 60 forward primers for TCR Vbeta segments and 13 reverse primers for TCR Jbeta segments. TCRdb provides this immuneACCESS table in a form limited to in-frame rearrangements. Some clones are lacking; in checked studies, under half of them reflect an unresolved V gene, and why the rest are absent is not known. Within this sample are some 100,000 clones, with roughly 80% of them counted one time only. The top ten clones comprise around 4.3% of the sample. Material: PBMCs. These receptors were obtained from a woman between 40 and 50 years old in good health and CMV-seropositive.

The rearrangement uses TRBV6-6 and TRBJ1-1; D unresolved. The CDR3 runs 11 residues. CDR1 MNHNY and CDR2 SVGAGI come from the germline V gene (reference sequence). V lost 5 bases and J 6 bases, leaving 7 bases between the germline ends. The CDR3 is CASSRSAEAFF. The CDR3 bases are TGTGCCAGCAGTCGGAGCGCTGAAGCTTTCTTT.

The rearrangement joins TRBV7-2 to TRBJ2-1; 10 nucleotides align to TRBD1. The CDR3 is made up of 18 amino acids. Germline lookup yields CDR1 SGHTA and CDR2 FQGNSA. Trimming took 1 base from V and 0 from J; bases not matched to a gene: 6. The CDR3 DNA reads TGTGCCAGCAGCTTAGGACGGGACAGGGGATTCTCCTACAATGAGCAGTTCTTC. This sequence encodes CASSLGRDRGFSYNEQFF.

This chain uses TRBV6-5 with TRBJ2-5; 8 bases align to TRBD1. V shed 1 base and J 1 base; nucleotides not matched to a gene: 2. The germline gives CDR1 MNHEY, CDR2 SVGAGI. CDR3 length: 15 residues. The CDR3 protein is CASSYFGTGQETQYF. Written as DNA, the CDR3 is TGTGCCAGCAGTTACTTCGGGACAGGCCAAGAGACCCAGTACTTC.

The V gene is TRBV5-8, the J gene TRBJ2-7, with D tentatively TRBD1 (5 bases). This CDR3 spans 14 amino acids. Germline V gene sequence: CDR1 SGHTS, CDR2 YDEGEE. Trimming pared 0 bases from V and 2 bases from J, leaving 9 bases between. In DNA, the CDR3 is TGTGCCAGCAGCTTGGGTGGACAAACCTACGAGCAGTACTTC. Residues: CASSLGGQTYEQYF.

The J gene is TRBJ2-5, the V gene TRBV6-5; 9 bases map to TRBD2. This CDR3 is 13 amino acids long. J gave up 8 bases and V 6 bases, and 7 bases lay outside the gene matches. Germline CDR1 reads MNHEY; CDR2 reads SVGAGI. CDR3 amino acids: CASSRSGRSTQYF. The CDR3 DNA reads as TGTGCCAGCAGCAGAAGCGGGAGGAGTACCCAGTACTTC.

The rearrangement links TRBV4-2 to TRBJ2-7; TRBD1 agrees at 10 bases. Per germline, CDR1 LGHNA and CDR2 YNFKEQ. This CDR3 has 16 residues. The J segment lost 4 bases and the V segment lost 4 bases, leaving 10 bases of the junction unmatched. DNA of the CDR3: TGTGCCAGCAGCCCGAGAGGACAGGGGGAGTCATACGAGCAGTACTTC. Its translation: CASSPRGQGESYEQYF.

The genes are TRBV5-1 and TRBJ2-6; TRBD1 might be the D (5 bases). The CDR3 has 17 residues. Trimming removed 3 bases at V and 0 bases at J, with 13 bases between. Germline loops: CDR1 SGHRS, CDR2 YFSETQ. The CDR3 DNA follows: TGCGCCAGCAGCTCGGACACGCTGAGCTCTGGGGCCAACGTCCTGACTTTC. Amino acid sequence: CASSSDTLSSGANVLTF.

The chain uses TRBV4-3 and TRBJ2-2; 7 bases fit TRBD1. CDR3 length equals 16 residues. V dropped 4 bases and J dropped 6; count of bases not matched to a gene: 11. CDR1 is LGHNA and CDR2 is YSLEER in the germline V gene. CDR3 nucleotides: TGCGCCAGCAGCCCTTATACAGGGGATTTAGCCGGGGAGCTGTTTTTT. As protein: CASSPYTGDLAGELFF.

The CDR3 sequence: CASSFTQGAGELFF. CDR3 nucleotides: TGTGCCAGCAGTTTCACACAGGGGGCCGGGGAGCTGTTTTTT. The chain joins TRBV27 to TRBJ2-2; 8 positions match TRBD1. After removal of 3 bases from V and 6 bases from J, the junction contained 3 bases not matched to a gene. The CDR3 runs 14 residues. Germline lookup yields CDR1 MNHEY and CDR2 SMNVEV (reference sequence).

This clone occurred once. The J gene is TRBJ2-5, the V gene TRBV4-2; the match to TRBD2 covers 9 bases. Unmatched junction bases numbered 10, after V lost 4 bases and J lost 4 bases. The CDR3 sequence is 16 residues long. Germline V gives CDR1 LGHNA, CDR2 YNFKEQ. The CDR3 here is CASSPAKAAGGETQYF. In DNA, the CDR3 is TGTGCCAGCAGCCCTGCCAAGGCAGCGGGGGGAGAGACCCAGTACTTC.

J is TRBJ1-5 and V is TRBV7-6; tentatively, D is TRBD1 (6 bases). There are 17 residues in the CDR3. The germline CDR1 and CDR2 sequences are SGHVS and FNYEAQ. Trimming shortened V by 5 bases and J by 3 bases, and 20 bases separated the two germline ends. In DNA form, the CDR3 reads TGTGCCAGCAGCCCAACGTGGGGGCTCTTGCCCAATCAGCCCCAGCATTTT. Its protein is CASSPTWGLLPNQPQHF.

The chain combines TRBV10-1 with TRBJ2-7; 7 bases match TRBD1. This CDR3 is 16 amino acids long. The V segment lost 0 bases and the J segment 0 bases; nucleotides outside the gene matches: 5. CDR1 WNHNN and CDR2 SYGVQD come from the germline V gene (reference sequence). DNA of the CDR3: TGCGCCAGCAGTGAGTCGAACAGGGGACCCTCCTACGAGCAGTACTTC. Translation gives CASSESNRGPSYEQYF.

This CDR3 is CSVSGQANQPQHF. The CDR3 nucleotides are TGCAGCGTTTCCGGACAGGCTAATCAGCCCCAGCATTTT. This chain connects TRBV29-1 to TRBJ1-5, with TRBD1 matching over 7 bases. V trimming: 5 bases; J trimming: 4 bases; junction bases outside the gene matches: 5. The V gene's germline CDR1 is SQVTM and CDR2 ANQGSEA. CDR3 size: 13 residues.

The rearrangement uses TRBV27 and TRBJ2-5; D is perhaps TRBD2 (7 bases). The CDR3 spans 14 residues. V gave up 7 bases and J gave up 2 bases, with 14 bases separating them. Germline CDR1 is MNHEY and CDR2 is SMNVEV (reference sequence). The CDR3 DNA follows: TGTGCCAGCACCCTGAGGGGGGGACAAGAGACCCAGTACTTC. It is translated as CASTLRGGQETQYF.

This chain joins TRBV7-9 and TRBJ2-1; 8 nucleotides line up with TRBD2. CDR1 is SEHNR, CDR2 FQNEAQ, per germline (reference sequence). The trim removed 5 bases at V and 5 bases at J, leaving 17 bases unmatched. The CDR3 consists of 18 residues. CDR3 nucleotides: TGTGCCAGCAGCACGTGGACTAGCTCTACTCCCACGAACAATGAGCAGTTCTTC. Its translation is CASSTWTSSTPTNNEQFF.

The J gene is TRBJ1-2, the V gene TRBV5-6; D gene ambiguous. The germline V gene has CDR1 SGHDT and CDR2 YYEEEE. Trimming took off 3 bases at V and 4 bases at J, with 19 bases between the two ends. The CDR3 loop spans 16 amino acids. CDR3 DNA: TGTGCCAGCAGCTCCATGACAACTTCCACCTCCTATGGCTACACCTTC. Protein sequence: CASSSMTTSTSYGYTF.

This clone was counted once. V and J are TRBV18 and TRBJ1-4; D unresolved. V dropped 4 bases and J dropped 3 bases, with 9 bases sitting between them. Germline V gene sequence: CDR1 KGHSH, CDR2 LQKENI. The CDR3 consists of 14 residues. CDR3 sequence: CASSLGLSNEKLFF. The DNA of the CDR3 is TGTGCCAGCTCACTCGGGTTATCTAATGAAAAACTGTTTTTT.

This clone has more than one count but fewer than ten. This chain connects TRBV7-9 to TRBJ1-1; TRBD1 aligns across 7 bases. The CDR3 is 13 residues long. J was trimmed by 5 bases and V by 3 bases; bases with no gene match: 3. CDR1 and CDR2 from the germline V gene are SEHNR and FQNEAQ (reference sequence). CDR3 sequence (DNA): TGTGCCAGCAGCTTGACAGGGCGTACTGAAGCTTTCTTT. This sequence encodes CASSLTGRTEAFF.